This TCR beta chain came from a study of human T cells and chemical hapten exposure (dated by TCRdb to the early 2020s). Looking at the study overall: For sensitization, 2% DPC in acetone was applied to a 2 cm by 2 cm area of upper inner arm skin. Peripheral blood TCR repertoire changes were tracked in vivo in alopecia patients during primary and secondary sensitization to the hapten diphenylcyclopropenone (DPC). Patient blood was sampled pre-sensitization (week 0) and at 2, 6 and about 24 weeks after DPC sensitization. The patient cohort, mostly female, included alopecia areata with under or over 50% scalp involvement, alopecia totalis and alopecia universalis. Patch tests used Finn chambers with 0.01% DPC on the upper back, scored after 6 days by International Contact Dermatitis Research Group standards. Weekly therapeutic DPC doses were additionally applied to the scalp of patients throughout the roughly 24-week study period. For TCR sequencing, blood came from 25 to 35 alopecia patients at anywhere from one to four time points (pre-sensitization, 2, 6 and 24 weeks). Libraries were pooled for sequencing, and variation in per-sample TCR yields was attributed mainly to small differences in library volumes within the pool.

Library construction relied on RACE. TCRdb records NextSeq 500 as the sequencer. During library preparation, unique molecular identifiers were attached to individual cDNA molecules so that TCRs could be counted quantitatively and reproducibly. Each blood RNA sample was used to sequence both TCR alpha and TCR beta chains. From the authors' description of their analysis: Samples had a median of approximately 93,000 TCRs, with a range from 23,224 to 690,600. V, J and CDR3 annotation of the TCR reads was carried out using the Decombinator software suite. Every sample was subsampled to the same number of TCRs (28,000) for the PS versus PT1 abundance plots. Expanded TCRs were defined as absent before sensitization and observed at least eight times at the 2-week time point. In-frame beta chains were kept once TCRdb had trimmed the public reads at Q25 with fastp and called clones with MiXCR. Every entry covers one CDR3 protein and lists the most common genes and DNA from its rows. Here the V and J calls rest on TCRdb's processing, not on the authors' analysis. The sample profile shows about 120,000 distinct CDR3 sequences; roughly an eighth of them were found once. The ten largest clones take up around 0.99% of the sample.

Notes on this clonotype: Its cognate antigen has yet to be identified. Base qualities are not provided; no much larger clone lies one nucleotide away.

The CDR3 runs 13 amino acids, cysteine and valine included. Kept here is only the CDR3 DNA, which spans 39 bases and is read in frame from base 1. V trim: 4 bases; J trim: 4 bases; unmatched bases: 3. From the germline V gene, CDR1 is MNHEY and CDR2 is SVGAGI. The intended sense of this specimen's time point label: patch test 1, 2 weeks after DPC sensitization. The sample's treatment or condition label, in plain terms: therapeutic diphenylcyclopropenone sensitization with weekly scalp DPC. At each patch-test visit, blood was drawn before the patch test was applied. Eligible patients were aged 18 to 70, diagnosed with alopecia, deemed suitable for DPC therapy, and excluded if pregnant. Total RNA was extracted from unfractionated whole blood that had been collected in Tempus Blood RNA tubes. The investigation overall reported the following: All patients had alopecia, a presumed autoimmune disease, so their immune response might differ from that of healthy individuals. Repeated subsampling changed both the strength of the expansion versus patch-test correlation and the threshold at which that correlation became significant. The number of TCRs above 1 in 1000 frequency did not change with DPC sensitization; there was no evidence of global repertoire structure alterations. The number of PT1 expanded TCRs positively correlated with patch test score, significant at thresholds 8, 16 and 32 but not 4. Compared with pre-sensitization or healthy control sets, expanded TCRs formed significantly more large CDR3 similarity clusters, which is consistent with antigen-driven responses.

Here the chain combines TRBV6-5 and TRBJ2-7; TRBD2 fits 8 bases in the junction. This receptor was identified in a man between 18 and 29 years old with alopecia areata. Some clones in this sample may be carry-over from other donors' samples. The sample was whole blood, taken in connection with sensitization to the hapten diphenylcyclopropenone (DPC). CDR3 reads: CASSSTSGYEQYV. The sequenced DNA is TGTGCCAGCAGTTCCACTAGCGGATACGAGCAGTACGTC.